This T cell receptor beta chain stems from a study of Ad26.COV2.S vaccination and SARS-CoV-2 variants (dated by TCRdb to about 2021). About the investigation overall: Donors in the vaccine arm were drawn from COV1001, a multicentre, randomized, double-blind, placebo-controlled phase I-IIa trial testing Ad26.COV2.S in healthy adults. Ad26.COV2.S was given intramuscularly at 5x10^10 or 1x10^11 viral particles, as a single shot or as two shots 56 days apart. TCRbeta repertoire sequencing was used to assess the specificity and breadth of SARS-CoV-2-reactive T cell receptors after Ad26.COV2.S vaccination. The TCR-sequenced set comprised around 30 samples: some 20 Ad26.COV2.S vaccine recipients, 5 placebo recipients and 8 SARS-CoV-2 convalescent individuals. Trial participants were randomized into five groups of five: low-dose or high-dose Ad26.COV2.S given once or twice, or placebo on both occasions. Investigators remained blinded to trial group allocation during experiments and outcome assessment. Overall study outcomes, separate from this receptor: After vaccination, spike-specific CD8+ and CD4+ T cell responses were reported to show substantial breadth. Compared with placebo recipients, Ad26.COV2.S recipients showed higher spike-specific TCR breadth (P = 0.0014). Comparable non-spike TCR breadth was observed between vaccine and placebo recipients, consistent with only spike being contained in the vaccine. The study was not powered for comparison of responses between vaccine doses or regimens. It was noted by the authors that total T cell responses may have been underestimated by the TCR breadth and depth analyses.

The label giving this sample's treatment or condition can be read as: some 19 received Ad26.COV2.S at low or high dose, single or two shots; about 5 received placebo; per-sample allocation not given. Repertoires of vaccine and placebo recipients were sequenced from samples taken on day 63 after the first injection. In Cohort 1b, roughly 25 adults aged 18-55 years were enrolled at a single site in Boston, USA, between 29 July and 7 August 2020. As a vaccine, Ad26.COV2.S was a replication-incompetent adenovirus type 26 vector that expressed a prefusion-stabilized SARS-CoV-2 spike protein derived from the original Wuhan strain. TCRbeta CDR3 regions were sequenced with the immunoSEQ Assay. After extraction, genomic DNA underwent amplification by bias-controlled multiplex PCR, followed by high-throughput sequencing. The authors' pipeline ran thus. To quantify the absolute abundance of every unique TCRbeta CDR3 region, sequences were collapsed and filtered. Usable DNA was measured by amplifying reference genes present in all nucleated cells, and TCRbeta template counts were normalized to that usable DNA to estimate T cell fraction. Repertoire TCRs were annotated as SARS-CoV-2-specific when V gene, CDR3 amino acid sequence and J gene were exactly matched to a known reactive TCR set. The reference SARS-CoV-2 TCR set came from MIRA and was filtered for enrichment in COVID-19-positive ImmuneCODE repertoires, removing public or cross-reactive TCRs. Using the MIRA antigens, annotated TCRs were further analysed by specific ORF or by position within an ORF. Depth was the summed frequency of annotated unique rearrangements, while breadth was defined as annotated unique rearrangements over total unique productive rearrangements. Two-sided Wilcoxon rank-sum tests were used to compare TCR breadth between groups. This is the immuneACCESS table as TCRdb keeps it, with only in-frame sequences that have V and J called. A part of the clones is gone; compared with another copy, unresolved V genes explain less than half, and the rest is unexplained. The DNA was the basis for D and trimming; V, J and clone size are from that table. This sample has hundreds of thousands of clones in its table, and over 75% of those were observed once. The biggest ten clones account for around 3.6% of the sample.

Comment on this clone: Its recognized antigen is unknown. The record has no base qualities; no much larger clone is one base away.

The CDR1 and CDR2 encoded by the germline V gene are MNHEY and SVGEGT. V is reduced by 2 bases and J by 7 bases, leaving a spacing of 21 bases between them. The CDR3 starts with the cysteine, ends with the phenylalanine, and has 18 residues. The sequence is cut down to CDR3 DNA, 54 bases in frame from base 1. This sample comprised peripheral blood, obtained in a trial of Ad26.COV2.S vaccine versus placebo. The rearranged segments are TRBV6-2 or TRBV6-3 and TRBJ1-6; a confident D gene designation cannot be given. The TCR originated in a person between 18 and 60 years old who received the Ad26.COV2.S COVID-19 vaccine or a placebo. The encoded CDR3 is CASSYKGYRIWGNSPLHF. The nucleotides are TGTGCCAGCAGTTACAAAGGGTATCGAATATGGGGAAATTCACCCCTCCACTTT.